The TCR beta chain described here comes from a study of blood T cell repertoires in COVID-19. The wider study: Italy, Spain and the United States were the sources of the convalescent and acute COVID-19 samples.

Method: immunoSEQ multiplex PCR; TCRdb's copy keeps in-frame clones and lacks some. The table has some 120,000 clones, less than 90% seen once; the top ten hold over 20%. V dropped 2 bases and J dropped 11 bases, with 12 bases sitting between them. This CDR3 is 12 amino acids long. V and J are TRBV12-3 or TRBV12-4 and TRBJ1-1; the D is unclear. The clonotype was recovered from a woman aged 80 or over with acute or convalescent COVID-19. Sequenced material: peripheral blood. The CDR3 sequence: CASSLFGGDAFF. The CDR3, as DNA: TGTGCCAGCAGTTTATTCGGCGGGGATGCTTTCTTT.